This T cell receptor (beta chain) is drawn from a study of a mutant IDH1 vaccine in newly diagnosed glioma. Turning to this clone: Its antigen is still unknown. The junction does not match germline at one end; this may be a read error.

Measured with immunoSEQ multiplex PCR; TCRdb has only the in-frame clones, and not every one. The table lists 60,000 to 85,000 clones, more than 80% of them singletons, with 0.7% to 0.95% in the top ten. Sample time point: week 23, last vaccination. Each vaccine dose was 300 ug of mutant IDH1 20-mer peptide, with topical imiquimod. The receptor's source is a woman between 50 and 59 years old with glioma. Sequenced material: PBMCs, taken from a glioma patient whose treatment included an IDH1 peptide vaccine.

DNA for the CDR3: TGCAGCGTGGAAGGACGGGACACCCGACGGTCCTATGGCTACACCTTC. It codes for CSVEGRDTRRSYGYTF. The V gene is TRBV29-1, the J gene TRBJ1-2, with D tentatively TRBD1 (6 bases). The CDR3 totals 16 residues. The germline V gene has CDR1 SQVTM and CDR2 ANQGSEA.